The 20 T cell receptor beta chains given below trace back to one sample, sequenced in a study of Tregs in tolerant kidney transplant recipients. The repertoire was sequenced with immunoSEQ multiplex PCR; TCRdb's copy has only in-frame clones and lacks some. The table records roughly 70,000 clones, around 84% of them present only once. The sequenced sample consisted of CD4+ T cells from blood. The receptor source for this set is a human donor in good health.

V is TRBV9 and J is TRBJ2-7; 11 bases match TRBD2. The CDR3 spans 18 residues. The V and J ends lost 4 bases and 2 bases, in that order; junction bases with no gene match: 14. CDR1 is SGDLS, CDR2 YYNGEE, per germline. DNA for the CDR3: TGTGCCAGCAGCCCCGGGCCCACTACTAGCGGGAGCCCCTACGAGCAGTACTTC. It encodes CASSPGPTTSGSPYEQYF.

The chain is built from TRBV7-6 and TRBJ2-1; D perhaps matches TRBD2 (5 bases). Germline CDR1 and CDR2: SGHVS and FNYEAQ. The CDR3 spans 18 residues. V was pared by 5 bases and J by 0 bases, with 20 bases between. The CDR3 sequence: CASSLRRAGLSSYNEQFF. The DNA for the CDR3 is TGTGCCAGCAGCCTCCGCCGGGCGGGCCTGAGCTCCTACAATGAGCAGTTCTTC.

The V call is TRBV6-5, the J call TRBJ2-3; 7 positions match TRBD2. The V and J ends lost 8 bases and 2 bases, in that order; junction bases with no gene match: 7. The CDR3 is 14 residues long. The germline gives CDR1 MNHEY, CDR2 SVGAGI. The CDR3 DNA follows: TGTGCCAGCGGAGAGCGGGGATACACAGATACGCAGTATTTT. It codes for CASGERGYTDTQYF.

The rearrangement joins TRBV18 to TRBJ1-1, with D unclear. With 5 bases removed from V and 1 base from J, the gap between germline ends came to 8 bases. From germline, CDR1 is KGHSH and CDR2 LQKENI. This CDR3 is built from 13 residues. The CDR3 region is CASSSDRNTEAFF. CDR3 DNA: TGTGCCAGCTCATCTGACCGGAACACTGAAGCTTTCTTT.

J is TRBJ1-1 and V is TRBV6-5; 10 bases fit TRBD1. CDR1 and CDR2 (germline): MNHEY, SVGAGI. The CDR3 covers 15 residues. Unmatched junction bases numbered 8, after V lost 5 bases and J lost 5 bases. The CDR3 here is CASSQVRQGATEAFF. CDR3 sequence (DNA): TGTGCCAGCAGTCAGGTCCGACAGGGGGCAACTGAAGCTTTCTTT.

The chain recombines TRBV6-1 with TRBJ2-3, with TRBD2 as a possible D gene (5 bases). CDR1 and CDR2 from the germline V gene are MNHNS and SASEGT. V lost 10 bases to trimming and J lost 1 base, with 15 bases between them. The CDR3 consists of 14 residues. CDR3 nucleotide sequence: TGTGCCACCCCCCCCGTGGAGGGCACAGATACGCAGTATTTT. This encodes CATPPVEGTDTQYF.

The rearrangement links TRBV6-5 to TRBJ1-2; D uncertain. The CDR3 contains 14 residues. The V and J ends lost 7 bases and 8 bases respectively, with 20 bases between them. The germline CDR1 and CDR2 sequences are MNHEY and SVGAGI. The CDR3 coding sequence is TGTGCCAGCATCCCGAGTAGGGCCGTAGGGGGCTACACCTTC. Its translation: CASIPSRAVGGYTF.

For the CDR3, the DNA is TGTGCCAGCAGCTCCGTCGTCCGGGTACCTGGAAACACCATATATTTT. Translation gives CASSSVVRVPGNTIYF. The V and J genes are TRBV7-9 and TRBJ1-3; D remains unclear. The germline V and J ends were trimmed by 4 bases and 2 bases, with 15 bases remaining between them. From germline, CDR1 is SEHNR and CDR2 FQNEAQ (reference sequence). The CDR3 contains 16 residues.

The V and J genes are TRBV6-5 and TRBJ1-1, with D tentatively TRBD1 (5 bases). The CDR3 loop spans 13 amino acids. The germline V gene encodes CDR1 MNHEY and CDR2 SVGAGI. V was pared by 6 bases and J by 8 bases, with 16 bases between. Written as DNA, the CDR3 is TGTGCCAGCAGCCGCGGGACGGACCGAGAAGCTTTCTTT. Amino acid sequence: CASSRGTDREAFF.

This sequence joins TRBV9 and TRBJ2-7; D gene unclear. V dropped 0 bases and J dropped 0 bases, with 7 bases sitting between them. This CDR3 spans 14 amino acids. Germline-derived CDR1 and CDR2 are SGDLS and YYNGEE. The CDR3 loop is CASSVELHSYEQYF. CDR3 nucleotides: TGTGCCAGCAGCGTAGAACTGCACTCCTACGAGCAGTACTTC.

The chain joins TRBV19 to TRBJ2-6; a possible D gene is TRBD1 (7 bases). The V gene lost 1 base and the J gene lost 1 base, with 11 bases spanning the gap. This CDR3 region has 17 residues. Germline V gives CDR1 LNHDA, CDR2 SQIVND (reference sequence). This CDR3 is CASSIVQGGSGANVLTF. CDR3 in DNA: TGTGCCAGTAGTATAGTCCAGGGGGGTTCTGGGGCCAACGTCCTGACTTTC.

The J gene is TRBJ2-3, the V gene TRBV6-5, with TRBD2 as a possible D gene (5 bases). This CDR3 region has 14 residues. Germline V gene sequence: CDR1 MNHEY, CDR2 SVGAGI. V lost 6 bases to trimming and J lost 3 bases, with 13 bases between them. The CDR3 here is CASRKRFGTDTQYF. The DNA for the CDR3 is TGTGCCAGCAGAAAGCGGTTCGGGACAGATACGCAGTATTTT.

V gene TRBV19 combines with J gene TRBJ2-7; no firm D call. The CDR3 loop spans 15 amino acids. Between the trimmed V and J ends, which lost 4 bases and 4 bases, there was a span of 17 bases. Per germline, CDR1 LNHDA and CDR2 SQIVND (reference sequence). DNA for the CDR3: TGTGCCAGTAGTAATACAGCCCTATTTGGGTACGAGCAGTACTTC. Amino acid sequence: CASSNTALFGYEQYF.

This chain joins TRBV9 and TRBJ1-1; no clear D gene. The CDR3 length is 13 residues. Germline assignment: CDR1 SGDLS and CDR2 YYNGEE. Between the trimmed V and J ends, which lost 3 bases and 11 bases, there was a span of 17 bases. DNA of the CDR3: TGTGCCAGCAGCGCCGGCCTCCACAACGAGGCTTTCTTT. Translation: CASSAGLHNEAFF.

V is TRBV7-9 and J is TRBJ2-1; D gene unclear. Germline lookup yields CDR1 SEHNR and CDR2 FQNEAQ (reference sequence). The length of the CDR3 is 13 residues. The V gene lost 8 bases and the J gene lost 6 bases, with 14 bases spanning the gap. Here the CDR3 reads CASAALPGNEQFF. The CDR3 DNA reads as TGTGCCAGCGCAGCTTTACCGGGCAATGAGCAGTTCTTC.

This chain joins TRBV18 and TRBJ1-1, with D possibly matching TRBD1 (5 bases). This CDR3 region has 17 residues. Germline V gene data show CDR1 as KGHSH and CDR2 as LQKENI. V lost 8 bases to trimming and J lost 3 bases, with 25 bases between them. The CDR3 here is CASPTNPREVGDTEAFF. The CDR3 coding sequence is TGTGCCAGCCCTACGAACCCCCGGGAGGTGGGGGACACTGAAGCTTTCTTT.

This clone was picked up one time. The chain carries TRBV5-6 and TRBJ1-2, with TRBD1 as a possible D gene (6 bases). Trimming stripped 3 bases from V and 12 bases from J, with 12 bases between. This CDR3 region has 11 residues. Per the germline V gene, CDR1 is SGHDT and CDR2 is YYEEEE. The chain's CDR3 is CASSYQGGDTF. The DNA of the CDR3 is TGTGCCAGCAGCTACCAAGGGGGTGACACCTTC.

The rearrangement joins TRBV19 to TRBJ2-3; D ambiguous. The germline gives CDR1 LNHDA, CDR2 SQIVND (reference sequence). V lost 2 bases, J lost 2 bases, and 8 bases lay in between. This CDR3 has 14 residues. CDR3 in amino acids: CASSIRVDTDTQYF. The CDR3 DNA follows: TGTGCCAGTAGTATACGTGTTGACACAGATACGCAGTATTTT. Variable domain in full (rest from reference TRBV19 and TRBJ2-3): DGGITQSPKYLFRKEGQNVTLSCEQNLNHDAMYWYRQDPGQGLRLIYYSQIVNDFQKGDIAEGYSVSREKKESFPLTVTSAQKNPTAFYLCASSIRVDTDTQYFGPGTRLTVL.

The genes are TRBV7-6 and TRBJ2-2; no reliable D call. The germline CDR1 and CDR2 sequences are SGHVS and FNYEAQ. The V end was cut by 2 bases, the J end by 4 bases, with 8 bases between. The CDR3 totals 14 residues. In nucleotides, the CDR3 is TGTGCCAGCAGCTTACGCCAGTTCACCGGGGAGCTGTTTTTT. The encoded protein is CASSLRQFTGELFF.

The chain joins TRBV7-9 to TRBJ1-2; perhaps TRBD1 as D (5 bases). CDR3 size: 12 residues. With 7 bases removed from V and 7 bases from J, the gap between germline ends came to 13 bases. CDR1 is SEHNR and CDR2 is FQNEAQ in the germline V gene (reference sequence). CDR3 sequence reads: CASNWGGAGYTF. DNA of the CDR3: TGTGCCAGCAACTGGGGAGGGGCTGGCTACACCTTC.